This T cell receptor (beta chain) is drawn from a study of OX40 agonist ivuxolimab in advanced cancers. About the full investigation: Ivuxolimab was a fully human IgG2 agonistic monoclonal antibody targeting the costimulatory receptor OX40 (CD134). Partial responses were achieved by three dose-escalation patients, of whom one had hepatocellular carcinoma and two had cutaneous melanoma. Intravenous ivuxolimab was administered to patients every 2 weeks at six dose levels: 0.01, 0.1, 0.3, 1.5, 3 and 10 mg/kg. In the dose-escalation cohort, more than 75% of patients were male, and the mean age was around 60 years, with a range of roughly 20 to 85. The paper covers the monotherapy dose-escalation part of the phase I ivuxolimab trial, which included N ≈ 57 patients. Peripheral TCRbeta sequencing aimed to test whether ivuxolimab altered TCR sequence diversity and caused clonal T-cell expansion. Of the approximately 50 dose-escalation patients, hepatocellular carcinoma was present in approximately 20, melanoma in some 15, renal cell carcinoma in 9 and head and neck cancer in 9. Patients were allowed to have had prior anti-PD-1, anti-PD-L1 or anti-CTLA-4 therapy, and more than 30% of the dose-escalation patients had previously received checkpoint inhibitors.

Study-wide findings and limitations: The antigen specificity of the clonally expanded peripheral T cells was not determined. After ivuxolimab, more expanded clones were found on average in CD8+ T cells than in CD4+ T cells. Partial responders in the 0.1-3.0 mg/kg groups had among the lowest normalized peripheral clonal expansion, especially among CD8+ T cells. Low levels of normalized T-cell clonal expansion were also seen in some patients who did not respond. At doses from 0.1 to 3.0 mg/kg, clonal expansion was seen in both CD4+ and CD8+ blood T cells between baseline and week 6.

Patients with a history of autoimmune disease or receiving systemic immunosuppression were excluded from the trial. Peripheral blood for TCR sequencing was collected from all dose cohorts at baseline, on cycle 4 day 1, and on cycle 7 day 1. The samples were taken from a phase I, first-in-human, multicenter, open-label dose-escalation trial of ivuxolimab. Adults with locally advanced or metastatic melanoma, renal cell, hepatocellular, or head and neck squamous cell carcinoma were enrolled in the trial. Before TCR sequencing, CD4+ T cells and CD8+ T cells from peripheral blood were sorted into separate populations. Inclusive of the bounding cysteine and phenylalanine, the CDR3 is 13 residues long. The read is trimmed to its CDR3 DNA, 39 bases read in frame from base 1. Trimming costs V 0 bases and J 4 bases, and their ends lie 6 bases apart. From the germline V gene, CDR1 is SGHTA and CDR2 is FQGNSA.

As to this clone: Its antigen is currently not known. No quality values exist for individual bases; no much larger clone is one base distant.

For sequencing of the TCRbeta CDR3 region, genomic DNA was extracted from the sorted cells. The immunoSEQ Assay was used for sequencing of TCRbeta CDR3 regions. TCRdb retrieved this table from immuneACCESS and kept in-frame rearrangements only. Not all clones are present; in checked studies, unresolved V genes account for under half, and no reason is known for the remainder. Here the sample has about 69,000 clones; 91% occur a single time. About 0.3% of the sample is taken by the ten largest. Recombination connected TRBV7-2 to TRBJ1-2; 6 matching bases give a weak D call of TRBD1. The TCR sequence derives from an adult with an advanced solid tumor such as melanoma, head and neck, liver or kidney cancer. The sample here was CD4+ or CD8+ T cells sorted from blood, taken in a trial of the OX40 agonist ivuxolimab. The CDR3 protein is CASSLAQGYGYTF. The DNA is TGTGCCAGCAGCTTAGCACAGGGCTATGGCTACACCTTC.